This TCR beta chain derives from a study of cytomegalovirus exposure and HLA in healthy donors (dated by TCRdb to between 2016 and 2019). A note on the overall study: In an earlier analysis of 450 to 750 of the donors, 276 Gb of sequence data and 100 million or so unique TCR beta sequences from 150 million to 200 million T cells were reported. A later analysis re-examined previously published TCR beta repertoires from just over 650 donors and added high-resolution HLA genotyping to investigate patterns of TCR occurrence. Every repertoire in the discovery cohort had been generated on one and the same sequencing platform. The study used immunosequencing to profile the T cell repertoires of 666 subjects and linked those repertoires to cytomegalovirus serostatus. Across approximately 400 genotyped donors of the cohort, an average of about 220,000 unique TCR beta nucleotide sequences per donor were sequenced, and 15% to 20% of those sequences were non-productive. The study was designed to test whether signatures of past pathogen exposure could be identified by cataloging public T cell receptors. Rather than drawing on any new phenotypic data, the later analysis identified candidate immune exposures from TCR beta sequences and the way those sequences occurred across donors. HLA typing covered class I and class II loci at four-digit resolution. A later genetic analysis used genome-wide SNP genotypes for about 55% of the 666 donors, treating that subset as a discovery cohort. Typing coverage varied by locus: 629-630 donors for A, B, C, DRB1 and DQB1; 522 for DQA1; about 570 for DPA1; about 450 for DPB1. An earlier analysis of some 500 of the donors applied high-throughput TCR beta sequencing to assess whether each TCR beta V gene segment acted as functional or pseudogenic. Of the roughly 390 genotyped donors, around 81% fell in the genetic ancestry cluster associated with self-reported Caucasian donors. An early release that covered 500 to 800 HLA-typed donors contained around 330 gigabases of sequencing data and around 85 million unique TCR sequences. A separate validation cohort of 100 to 150 different subjects was used in addition to the roughly 670-subject first cohort. The study combined high-throughput TCR immunosequencing, statistical association of individual TCRs with disease status, and machine learning to predict cytomegalovirus infection status. Roughly 5 DR-DQ haplotypes were handled as single units for association and clustering because linkage in the cohort was strong. Donor age, sex, ethnicity and CMV serostatus were compiled together with the repertoire data. The paper as a whole reports these results and caveats: A later genetic analysis associated a missense DCLRE1C variant with V-gene and J-gene trimming of TCR beta chains, and an independent cohort replicated the association. It was suggested by the authors that the approach could potentially be generalized to other disease states and immunological phenotypes. The cohort was sequenced for TCR beta chains only, and without alpha or paired-chain data the features that could be detected were limited. Because the 87-base-pair reads could not distinguish some IMGT-functional V segments, including TRBV6-2 and TRBV6-3, those segments were excluded. Roughly uniform sequencing depth across donors was assumed in presence/absence analyses, although this assumption may not hold. When HLA alleles, especially DR and DQ, strongly co-occurred, attributing TCR associations to individual alleles was difficult. Most TCR sequences were observed very rarely across donors, whereas some public TCRs were present in many individuals. In the study, some 160 TCR beta chains were listed as associated with cytomegalovirus. For the cohort, immune exposure information was limited to CMV serostatus. In a later analysis, HLA-associated TCR beta chains showed more clonal expansion and lower generation probabilities than non-associated chains that were equally common. In a later analysis, several top co-occurrence clusters were reported to appear linked to parvovirus B19, influenza, CMV and Epstein-Barr virus. Because HLA typing was missing for some donors at each locus, association tests included only the typed subset. In an earlier analysis of about 600 of the donors, most TCR beta V segments appeared in productive rearrangements about 87% or about 30% of the time, broadly matching IMGT annotations. The earlier analysis of a few hundred of the donors excluded 15 to 20 rarely observed V segments, including chromosome 9 orphons, because counts were too low. Three of the identified cytomegalovirus-associated TCR beta chains were confirmed in vitro to be specific for cytomegalovirus antigens. A further reported finding was that TCR beta sequences accurately predicted the HLA-A and HLA-B alleles for most subjects in the first cohort. A later genetic analysis reported fewer N-insertions in productive TCRs among donors in an Asian-associated ancestry cluster than the roughly 690-donor mean. A later analysis found that TCR association rates varied across HLA loci, with DRB1 alleles showing the most associated TCRs and HLA-C alleles the fewest. A later analysis associated 16,951 TCR beta sequences with specific HLA alleles at a false discovery rate of 0.05. Linkage disequilibrium might explain the correlated functional status among segregating V segments, but an unknown experimental factor could not be ruled out. Cytomegalovirus status was reported to be diagnosed by the classifier with high specificity and sensitivity in both the original and validation cohorts. Most CMV-associated TCR beta chains appeared to be HLA-restricted in a later analysis, and the HLA associations seemed to be driven largely by CMV exposure. The sequencing pipeline was judged likely to have produced a cluster of highly shared sequence variants as a technical artifact.

V was cut back by 0 bases and J by 0 bases, leaving a gap of 19 bases between them. Spanning cysteine to phenylalanine, the CDR3 consists of 19 amino acids. The sequence is cut down to CDR3 DNA, 57 bases in frame from base 1. The cohort was made up of around 720 healthy bone marrow donors. All cohort members were sampled while nominally healthy, although unrecorded immune exposures were likely present. The donor was CMV seropositive and was included in the group of 250 to 300 seropositive cohort members. Every donor gave a peripheral blood sample, and the peripheral blood mononuclear cells from that sample were used for TCR beta sequencing. Genomic DNA was extracted from the blood cell samples with the Qiagen DNeasy Blood Extraction Kit. With regard to this clone: The antigen it recognizes is unknown. No qualities accompany the bases; no much larger clone lies one base away.

Libraries were constructed by the immunoSEQ multiplex PCR assay. For the multiplex PCR, a mixture combining 60 forward primers for TCR Vbeta segments and 13 reverse primers for TCR Jbeta segments was used. Amplification of the CDR3 region of rearranged TCR beta genes was performed with a multiplex PCR assay on genomic DNA. The Illumina HiSeq System was used to sequence the amplified TCR beta libraries as 87-base-pair reads. As for the original processing: A later analysis counted approximately 76 million unique TCR beta chains across the 500 to 850 repertoires, and some 11 million of these chains were shared by at least two donors. Raw reads were error-corrected and collapsed into unique sequences by a nearest-neighbor algorithm in which closely related sequences were merged to remove PCR and sequencing errors. Alignment of CDR3 sequences to IMGT reference sequences was used to assign V, D and J gene segments. For a sequence to be retained, a match of at least six nucleotides was required to both a V gene segment and a J gene segment. A rearrangement was called productive if the CDR3 had no stop codons and remained in frame with V and J, and every other rearrangement was called non-productive. CDR3 was defined by IMGT convention, running from the second conserved V-encoded cysteine to the conserved J-encoded phenylalanine. Sequences without an unambiguous match to a single V gene segment were excluded from the earlier analysis of approximately 600 of the donors. In an earlier analysis of almost 600 of the donors, a V segment was called functional when productive rearrangements were above 56.7%, and segregating when the standard deviation between donors exceeded 5%. To diagnose cytomegalovirus status from the catalog of TCR beta chain sequences, a statistical classification framework was built. In a later analysis, TCR nucleotide sequences were compared against IMGT/GENE-DB human TR gene sequences so that V and J genes could be assigned. The TCRdist pipeline was used in a later analysis to assign CDR3 sequences and most-parsimonious VDJ recombination scenarios. In a later analysis, each TCR beta chain was defined by its CDR3 amino acid sequence together with its V-gene family, and reads lacking a unique V-gene family were excluded. A later analysis removed 592 highly shared, low-generation-probability nucleotide sequences to deal with suspected cross-contamination and a sequencing artifact. For each public chain, a later analysis derived a clonal expansion index from normalized ranks of inferred template counts within each repertoire. A later analysis computed generation probabilities with a VDJ recombination model fitted to out-of-frame rearrangements, and checked the results against IGoR. A later analysis scored TCR-TCR, TCR-HLA and TCR-CMV co-occurrence with hypergeometric tests, applying a repertoire-size bias correction to TCR pairs. To estimate false discovery rates, a later analysis permuted the HLA or CMV assignments 20 times. In a later analysis, co-occurring TCRs were grouped using DBSCAN, and TCRdist sequence similarity was added for clustering within HLA-allele-positive subsets. Co-occurrence clustering excluded repertoires with fewer than 30,000 or more than 120,000 public chains, plus five with anomalous nucleotide sharing. This is the immuneACCESS table as TCRdb keeps it, with only in-frame sequences that have V and J called. A part of the clones is gone; compared with another copy, unresolved V genes explain less than half, and the rest is unexplained. V and J calls and clone size follow that table, whereas D and trimming were derived from the DNA. Recorded for this sample are about 120,000 clones; 70% to 80% of them occurred a single time. Together, the top ten hold about 3% of the sample.

Sequenced material: PBMCs. The origin of this receptor is a woman in her 40s in good health and CMV-seropositive. The chain is assembled from TRBV5-3 and TRBJ1-5; a tentative D match to TRBD1 spans 5 bases. TRBV5-3 is classed as an ORF, of uncertain function. The DNA sequence is TGTGCCAGAAGCTTGGTAGAAGGCAGGGTGGACGATAGCAATCAGCCCCAGCATTTT. This translates into CARSLVEGRVDDSNQPQHF.